These 32 T cell receptor beta chains originate from one sample sequenced in a study of CD8 T cells in Susac syndrome. It was with random hexamers that 0.5 to 1 ug RNA was reverse transcribed. MiXCR, applied by TCRdb to the immunoSEQ multiplex PCR reads, yields one record per CDR3 protein. The profile shows about 180,000 distinct CDR3 sequences, approximately 94% of them singletons. The sequenced material came from CD4+ T cells from PBMCs. The receptor source for this set is a human donor with Susac syndrome.

The CDR3 DNA sequence: TGTGCCAGCAGTTCTCGTACGGGAGAGACCCAGTACTTC. Its protein is CASSSRTGETQYF. This chain connects TRBV25-1 to TRBJ2-5; no firm D call. V was shortened by 5 bases and J by 4 bases, with 11 bases between the two germline ends. Germline CDR1 is MGHDK and CDR2 is SYGVNS. CDR3 length equals 13 residues. The full variable domain, its missing parts supplied by reference TRBV25-1 and TRBJ2-5, is EADIYQTPRYLVIGTGKKITLECSQTMGHDKMYWYQQDPGMELHLIHYSYGVNSTEKGDLSSESTVSRIRTEHFPLTLESARPSHTSQYLCASSSRTGETQYFGPGTRLLVL.

The chain joins TRBV2 to TRBJ2-5; 7 bases are shared with TRBD1. J gave up 5 bases and V 6 bases, and 6 bases lay outside the gene matches. Per germline, CDR1 SNHLY and CDR2 FYNNEI. This CDR3 region has 13 residues. In nucleotides, the CDR3 is TGTGCCAGCAGCAGACAGGGAATGGAGACCCAGTACTTC. Translated: CASSRQGMETQYF.

The chain combines TRBV5-5 with TRBJ2-7; 8 nucleotides align to TRBD2. Per germline, CDR1 SGHKS and CDR2 YYEKEE (reference sequence). The trim removed 4 bases at V and 2 bases at J, leaving 11 bases unmatched. The CDR3 is 16 residues long. The CDR3 DNA sequence: TGTGCCAGCAGCCCCCCCGGAGGAGCGGGGGCCTACGAGCAGTACTTC. As protein: CASSPPGGAGAYEQYF.

The chain couples TRBV7-2 to TRBJ2-5; 8 bases map to TRBD2. With V trimmed by 5 bases and J by 3 bases, 2 bases remained unmatched. The CDR3 is 13 residues long. Germline CDR1 and CDR2: SGHTA and FQGNSA. DNA of the CDR3: TGTGCCAGCAGCCGTAGCGGGGAAGAGACCCAGTACTTC. Residues: CASSRSGEETQYF.

The chain carries TRBV4-2 and TRBJ2-3; no reliable D call. Trimming pared 0 bases from V and 5 bases from J, leaving 6 bases between. Germline CDR1 LGHNA, CDR2 YNFKEQ. The CDR3 is 13 residues long. The CDR3 protein is CASSQDSGDTQYF. For the CDR3, the DNA is TGTGCCAGCAGCCAAGATAGTGGAGATACGCAGTATTTT.

This chain connects TRBV7-2 to TRBJ2-2, with 11 bases identical to TRBD2. Germline CDR1 is SGHTA and CDR2 is FQGNSA. J lost 0 bases, V lost 5 bases, and 5 bases had no gene match. The CDR3 totals 17 residues. CDR3 DNA: TGTGCCAGCAGCCCTCGGACTAGCGGGTCGAACACCGGGGAGCTGTTTTTT. Encoded protein: CASSPRTSGSNTGELFF.

CDR3 DNA: TGCGCCAGCAGCCAATCTCCGGGACGGGACACAGATACGCAGTATTTT. It translates to CASSQSPGRDTDTQYF. This chain uses TRBV4-1 with TRBJ2-3; possibly TRBD1 or TRBD2 for D (5 bases each). V was shortened by 2 bases and J by 2 bases, with 14 bases between the two germline ends. This CDR3 spans 16 amino acids. Germline V gives CDR1 MGHRA, CDR2 YSYEKL.

V and J are TRBV19 and TRBJ1-2, with 9 positions matching TRBD1. Germline V CDR1 and CDR2: LNHDA, SQIVND (reference sequence). The CDR3 has 14 amino acids. V was clipped by 4 bases and J by 7 bases; unmatched bases: 7. The CDR3: CASSKDRGLSGYTF. In DNA form, the CDR3 reads TGTGCCAGTAGTAAGGACAGGGGATTGAGTGGCTACACCTTC.

The chain combines TRBV18 with TRBJ1-1; perhaps TRBD1 as D (6 bases). The V gene's germline CDR1 is KGHSH and CDR2 LQKENI. The ends were cut back, 3 bases at V and 3 bases at J, with 14 bases in the middle. CDR3 size: 15 residues. The CDR3 protein is CASSPRAGADTEAFF. The CDR3 DNA follows: TGTGCCAGCTCACCTCGGGCAGGGGCGGACACTGAAGCTTTCTTT.

This chain connects TRBV20-1 to TRBJ2-1; D ambiguous. Germline V gene data show CDR1 as DFQATT and CDR2 as SNEGSKA (reference sequence). CDR3 length: 15 residues. V dropped 0 bases and J dropped 10 bases, with 19 bases sitting between them. The CDR3 is CSARDFNLVLGEQFF. The DNA for the CDR3 is TGCAGTGCTAGAGACTTTAACCTCGTGTTAGGAGAGCAGTTCTTC.

This chain connects TRBV10-2 to TRBJ1-1; D is perhaps TRBD1 (6 bases). Trimming removed 7 bases at V and 5 bases at J, with 11 bases between. Germline V gene lookup returns CDR1 WSHSY and CDR2 SAAADI. This CDR3 region has 12 residues. CDR3 sequence: CASKRGDTEAFF. DNA of the CDR3: TGCGCCAGCAAGAGGGGGGATACTGAAGCTTTCTTT.

The J gene is TRBJ2-3, the V gene TRBV24-1, with D possibly called TRBD1 or TRBD2 (5 bases each). The V end was cut by 7 bases, the J end by 3 bases, with 13 bases between. The CDR3 is 14 amino acids. Germline V gene data show CDR1 as KGHDR and CDR2 as SFDVKD. The CDR3 is CATRGRGPTDTQYF. CDR3 DNA: TGTGCCACCAGGGGACGGGGTCCGACAGATACGCAGTATTTT.

This clonotype was counted once. V gene TRBV5-6 combines with J gene TRBJ2-2; perhaps TRBD1 as D (6 bases). The CDR3 totals 14 residues. Germline V lookup: CDR1 SGHDT, CDR2 YYEEEE. V shed 7 bases and J shed 3 bases, with 13 bases lying between them. The CDR3 spells CASRQDSYTGELFF. The CDR3 region has the DNA TGTGCCAGCCGTCAGGACAGCTACACCGGGGAGCTGTTTTTT. Full variable domain (outside the CDR3, taken from reference TRBV5-6 and TRBJ2-2): DAGVTQSPTHLIKTRGQQVTLRCSPKSGHDTVSWYQQALGQGPQFIFQYYEEEERQRGNFPDRFSGHQFPNYSSELNVNALLLGDSALYLCASRQDSYTGELFFGEGSRLTVL.

The chain links TRBV2 to TRBJ1-6, with 7 positions matching TRBD1. Germline loops: CDR1 SNHLY, CDR2 FYNNEI. The V segment lost 8 bases and the J segment 0 bases; nucleotides outside the gene matches: 1. CDR3 length: 14 residues. In DNA, the CDR3 is TGTGCCAGCCGGGACAGCTCCTATAATTCACCCCTCCACTTT. The encoded protein is CASRDSSYNSPLHF.

This clonotype was detected only once. This chain uses TRBV9 with TRBJ2-4; 8 bases are shared with TRBD2. CDR3 size: 20 residues. V lost 7 bases, J lost 0 bases, and 21 bases stayed unmatched. The V gene's germline CDR1 is SGDLS and CDR2 YYNGEE. The CDR3 DNA sequence: TGTGCCAGCGCCCTACTCTGCAGGAGCGGGGGTCCACTAGCCAAAAACATTCAGTACTTC. Its protein is CASALLCRSGGPLAKNIQYF.

This sequence joins TRBV2 and TRBJ1-1; possibly TRBD1 for D (5 bases). With 6 bases removed from V and 4 bases from J, the gap between germline ends came to 12 bases. The germline V gene encodes CDR1 SNHLY and CDR2 FYNNEI. The CDR3 covers 13 residues. The CDR3 region is CASRGERATEAFF. Here the CDR3 DNA reads TGTGCCAGCAGAGGGGAAAGGGCCACTGAAGCTTTCTTT.

The gene calls are TRBV30 and TRBJ2-5; perhaps TRBD2 as D (6 bases). CDR3 length equals 14 residues. Germline V gene sequence: CDR1 GTSNPN, CDR2 SVGIG (reference sequence). Trimming stripped 4 bases from V and 9 bases from J, with 21 bases between. The DNA of the CDR3 is TGTGCCTGGACCCAGGGAGGCGGCAAGGGACCCCAGTACTTC. This translates into CAWTQGGGKGPQYF.

V usage is TRBV4-1 and J usage is TRBJ1-2; D remains ambiguous. Germline-derived CDR1 and CDR2 are MGHRA and YSYEKL. With 4 bases removed from V and 7 bases from J, the gap between germline ends came to 16 bases. The CDR3 covers 14 residues. In nucleotides, the CDR3 is TGCGCCAGCAGCCTTCATCAACCACCAAGTGGCTACACCTTC. Protein product: CASSLHQPPSGYTF.

The V gene is TRBV7-2, the J gene TRBJ1-5; D remains unclear. The CDR3 consists of 12 residues. Germline V gene lookup returns CDR1 SGHTA and CDR2 FQGNSA. Trimming pared 6 bases from V and 9 bases from J, leaving 12 bases between. The CDR3 coding sequence is TGTGCCAGCAGTTCCCACGCGGGGCCCCAGCATTTT. Encoded protein: CASSSHAGPQHF.

This rearrangement joins TRBV25-1 to TRBJ2-2; TRBD1 agrees at 9 bases. V gave up 3 bases and J gave up 5 bases; unmatched junction bases: 1. Germline V CDR1 and CDR2: MGHDK, SYGVNS. This CDR3 is built from 14 residues. The CDR3 region is CASSDGQGTGELFF. CDR3 in DNA: TGTGCCAGCAGTGATGGACAGGGGACCGGGGAGCTGTTTTTT.

The chain carries TRBV7-6 and TRBJ2-2; 14 positions match TRBD2. Germline trimming cut 5 bases from V and 5 bases from J; bases unmatched to any gene: 7. CDR3 length: 17 residues. Germline loops: CDR1 SGHVS, CDR2 FNYEAQ. The CDR3 here is CASSPGTSGGETGELFF. CDR3 in DNA: TGTGCCAGCAGCCCCGGGACTAGCGGGGGAGAGACCGGGGAGCTGTTTTTT.

V is TRBV28 and J is TRBJ1-6; 8 bases agree with TRBD1. After removal of 6 bases from V and 8 bases from J, the junction contained 12 bases not matched to a gene. Germline values: CDR1 MDHEN, CDR2 SYDVKM. The CDR3 totals 16 residues. The CDR3 DNA reads as TGTGCCAGCAGCTCCCCTTCCGAGACAGGGGATTCACCCCTCCACTTT. Its translation is CASSSPSETGDSPLHF.

This clonotype was seen a handful of times. This rearrangement joins TRBV20-1 to TRBJ2-3; 7 bases line up with TRBD2. The junction had 4 bases not matched to a gene; V was cut back by 4 bases and J by 0 bases. Germline CDR1 DFQATT, CDR2 SNEGSKA (reference sequence). This CDR3 contains 14 residues. The CDR3 region has the DNA TGCAGTGCTAAGCGCGGGAGTAGCACAGATACGCAGTATTTT. Amino acids: CSAKRGSSTDTQYF.

The rearrangement links TRBV30 to TRBJ2-1; 7 bases fit TRBD2. The CDR3 extends over 13 amino acids. The V gene's germline CDR1 is GTSNPN and CDR2 SVGIG (reference sequence). The CDR3 spells CATTAGNYNEQFF. In nucleotides, the CDR3 is TGTGCGACCACAGCGGGGAACTACAATGAGCAGTTCTTC.

V is TRBV20-1 and J is TRBJ2-7, with 8 bases that match TRBD2. The CDR3 is made up of 15 amino acids. Germline values: CDR1 DFQATT, CDR2 SNEGSKA (reference sequence). V lost 0 bases to trimming and J lost 0 bases; unmatched junction nucleotides: 4. The CDR3 region is CSARDGGGPSYEQYF. The CDR3 nucleotides are TGCAGTGCTAGAGATGGCGGGGGGCCCTCCTACGAGCAGTACTTC.

This clonotype is a singleton in its sample. The chain recombines TRBV5-1 with TRBJ1-4; tentatively, D is TRBD1 (5 bases). This CDR3 contains 14 residues. Germline lookup yields CDR1 SGHRS and CDR2 YFSETQ. V was shortened by 3 bases and J by 1 base, with 7 bases between the two germline ends. CDR3 in DNA: TGCGCCAGCAGCTGGGGGAAAACTAATGAAAAACTGTTTTTT. Its protein is CASSWGKTNEKLFF. The full variable domain, its missing parts supplied by reference TRBV5-1 and TRBJ1-4, is KAGVTQTPRYLIKTRGQQVTLSCSPISGHRSVSWYQQTPGQGLQFLFEYFSETQRNKGNFPGRFSGRQFSNSRSEMNVSTLELGDSALYLCASSWGKTNEKLFFGSGTQLSVL.

This rearrangement joins TRBV6-2 or TRBV6-3 to TRBJ2-1, with D possibly matching TRBD1 (7 bases). The CDR3 is made up of 15 amino acids. V was pared by 0 bases and J by 9 bases, with 15 bases between. Germline CDR1 reads MNHEY; CDR2 reads SVGEGT. CDR3 sequence (DNA): TGTGCCAGCAGTTACTCCGGCAGGGGGGTGGGTGAGCAGTTCTTC. It yields the protein CASSYSGRGVGEQFF.

The gene calls are TRBV5-6 and TRBJ2-3, with D perhaps assigned TRBD1 or TRBD2 (5 bases each). V lost 4 bases and J 1 base, leaving 13 bases between the germline ends. The CDR3 consists of 15 residues. Per the germline V gene, CDR1 is SGHDT and CDR2 is YYEEEE. CDR3 sequence (DNA): TGTGCCAGCAGCCCCATCGGGACCGGCACAGATACGCAGTATTTT. Translating it yields CASSPIGTGTDTQYF.

The chain carries TRBV7-2 and TRBJ1-6; no reliable D call. Germline V gene lookup returns CDR1 SGHTA and CDR2 FQGNSA. CDR3 size: 12 residues. Trimming took off 4 bases at V and 6 bases at J, with 4 bases between the two ends. CDR3 region: CASSSTNSPLHF. The CDR3 region has the DNA TGTGCCAGCAGCTCGACTAATTCACCCCTCCACTTT.

CDR3 nucleotides: TGTGCCAGCAGTTACACCGACAGCCCTGAAGCTTTCTTT. Translated: CASSYTDSPEAFF. The rearrangement links TRBV6-6 to TRBJ1-1; possible D gene TRBD1, 5 bases. The CDR3 consists of 13 residues. V lost 2 bases to trimming and J lost 6 bases, with 10 bases between them. CDR1 and CDR2 (germline): MNHNY, SVGAGI (reference sequence).

The V call is TRBV20-1, the J call TRBJ2-6; tentatively, D is TRBD1 (6 bases). CDR1 DFQATT and CDR2 SNEGSKA come from the germline V gene (reference sequence). There are 16 residues in the CDR3. With 3 bases removed from V and 0 bases from J, the gap between germline ends came to 12 bases. This CDR3 is CSASTTGISGANVLTF. CDR3 DNA sequence: TGCAGTGCTAGCACAACAGGGATCTCTGGGGCCAACGTCCTGACTTTC.

DNA for the CDR3: TGCAGTGCTAGAGATCCGAGCGGGGCAACCTACGAGCAGTACTTC. Its protein is CSARDPSGATYEQYF. The chain recombines TRBV20-1 with TRBJ2-7, with 7 bases matching TRBD2. Per the germline V gene, CDR1 is DFQATT and CDR2 is SNEGSKA (reference sequence). The junction had 7 bases not matched to a gene; V was cut back by 0 bases and J by 2 bases. CDR3 length equals 15 residues.